Following are 17 T cell receptor beta chains from one sample sequenced in a study of shared clonotypes between healthy human individuals. Naive CD8 populations comprised CD45RO-negative cells positively selected for CCR7, excluding terminally differentiated effector memory CD45RA+ cells. Clones were read by immunoSEQ multiplex PCR, and TCRdb kept only the in-frame ones, dropping some. The sample records about 600,000 clones, 95% to 98% being singletons. Sequenced input: naive CD8+ T cells sorted from blood. All receptors derive from a man younger than 45 in good health.

This clone was picked up one time. The chain carries TRBV27 and TRBJ1-5; weak D call: TRBD1 (6 bases). The V and J ends lost 8 bases and 3 bases respectively, with 14 bases between them. CDR1 is MNHEY and CDR2 is SMNVEV in the germline V gene (reference sequence). The CDR3 length is 14 residues. In nucleotides, the CDR3 is TGTGCCAGCGGCTGGGGGCAGATCAATCAGCCCCAGCATTTT. Amino acid sequence: CASGWGQINQPQHF.

This chain connects TRBV7-9 to TRBJ1-1; the D gene is possibly TRBD1 (5 bases). The V end lost 5 bases, the J end lost 11 bases, and 24 bases lay between the germline ends. CDR3 length: 15 amino acids. Per the germline V gene, CDR1 is SEHNR and CDR2 is FQNEAQ (reference sequence). The CDR3: CASSPLRGEVWVAFF. The CDR3 bases are TGTGCCAGCAGCCCCCTTCGAGGGGAGGTTTGGGTGGCTTTCTTT.

V usage is TRBV2 and J usage is TRBJ2-7; 13 nucleotides align to TRBD2. CDR3 size: 16 residues. Germline assignment: CDR1 SNHLY and CDR2 FYNNEI. V lost 5 bases to trimming and J lost 4 bases; unmatched junction nucleotides: 8. In nucleotides, the CDR3 is TGTGCCAGCAGTACTAAAGCACTAGCGGGAGGGTACGAGCAGTACTTC. Translation: CASSTKALAGGYEQYF.

This chain joins TRBV30 and TRBJ1-4; 7 nucleotides agree with TRBD1. V shed 0 bases, J shed 4 bases, and the junction held 11 bases outside the gene matches. In germline, CDR1 is GTSNPN, CDR2 SVGIG (reference sequence). This CDR3 spans 17 amino acids. The CDR3 reads CAWSVPPRQGFNEKLFF. CDR3 coding DNA: TGTGCCTGGAGTGTACCCCCCCGACAGGGTTTTAATGAAAAACTGTTTTTT.

CDR3 protein: CASRKTGDYEQYF. The DNA for the CDR3 is TGTGCCAGCAGAAAAACAGGGGACTACGAGCAGTACTTC. The J gene is TRBJ2-7, the V gene TRBV14; 7 bases agree with TRBD1. Trimming took 6 bases from V and 3 from J; bases not matched to a gene: 5. Germline loops: CDR1 SGHDN, CDR2 FVKESK. There are 13 residues in the CDR3. The entire variable domain, with the rest obtained from reference TRBV14 and TRBJ2-7, is as follows: EAGVTQFPSHSVIEKGQTVTLRCDPISGHDNLYWYRRVMGKEIKFLLHFVKESKQDESGMPNNRFLAERTGGTYSTLKVQPAELEDSGVYFCASRKTGDYEQYFGPGTRLTVT.

This chain uses TRBV19 with TRBJ2-1; TRBD2 aligns across 8 bases. V lost 6 bases, J lost 4 bases, and 14 bases stayed unmatched. The CDR3 covers 17 residues. Germline V gives CDR1 LNHDA, CDR2 SQIVND (reference sequence). This CDR3 reads CASSLIYSGGAYNEQFF. CDR3 coding DNA: TGTGCCAGTAGCCTAATTTATTCGGGAGGGGCTTACAATGAGCAGTTCTTC. The full variable domain, its missing parts supplied by reference TRBV19 and TRBJ2-1, is DGGITQSPKYLFRKEGQNVTLSCEQNLNHDAMYWYRQDPGQGLRLIYYSQIVNDFQKGDIAEGYSVSREKKESFPLTVTSAQKNPTAFYLCASSLIYSGGAYNEQFFGPGTRLTVL.

This sequence joins TRBV18 and TRBJ2-7; either TRBD1 or TRBD2 may supply D (5 bases each). Germline-derived CDR1 and CDR2 are KGHSH and LQKENI. CDR3 length: 12 residues. Between the trimmed V and J ends, which lost 3 bases and 7 bases, there was a span of 10 bases. The CDR3, as DNA: TGTGCCAGCTCACCCCCTGGGGGAGAGCAGTACTTC. Translation: CASSPPGGEQYF.

This clone was observed once. The chain carries TRBV4-1 and TRBJ2-7, with 9 bases that match TRBD2. V dropped 1 base and J dropped 4; count of bases not matched to a gene: 5. Germline CDR1 and CDR2: MGHRA and YSYEKL. The CDR3 sequence is 15 residues long. In DNA, the CDR3 is TGCGCCAGCAGCCAAGGAGGTAGCGGGAGTTACGAGCAGTACTTC. It encodes CASSQGGSGSYEQYF.

The V gene is TRBV5-6, the J gene TRBJ2-1; D perhaps matches TRBD1 (6 bases). The length of the CDR3 is 16 residues. The V end was cut by 0 bases, the J end by 2 bases, with 12 bases between. The germline CDR1 and CDR2 sequences are SGHDT and YYEEEE. For the CDR3, the DNA is TGTGCCAGCAGCTTGGTAGGGGGTGGTACCTACAATGAGCAGTTCTTC. As protein: CASSLVGGGTYNEQFF.

The chain carries TRBV10-2 and TRBJ2-2; D remains ambiguous. Deletions cut 6 bases from V and 0 bases from J, with 5 bases between. This CDR3 has 13 residues. The germline gives CDR1 WSHSY, CDR2 SAAADI. The CDR3 here is CASSNPNTGELFF. Written as DNA, the CDR3 is TGCGCCAGCAGCAATCCGAACACCGGGGAGCTGTTTTTT.

The chain has TRBV5-6 and TRBJ2-1, with a weak D call TRBD1 (6 bases). The CDR3 has 12 residues. Germline V gene sequence: CDR1 SGHDT, CDR2 YYEEEE. The V gene lost 0 bases and the J gene lost 12 bases, with 10 bases spanning the gap. The CDR3 protein is CASSLAGGAQFF. Written as DNA, the CDR3 is TGTGCCAGCAGCTTGGCTGGGGGCGCGCAGTTCTTC. Using reference TRBV5-6 and TRBJ2-1 for the parts outside the CDR3, the full variable domain is DAGVTQSPTHLIKTRGQQVTLRCSPKSGHDTVSWYQQALGQGPQFIFQYYEEEERQRGNFPDRFSGHQFPNYSSELNVNALLLGDSALYLCASSLAGGAQFFGPGTRLTVL.

This sequence joins TRBV27 and TRBJ2-7; either TRBD1 or TRBD2 may supply D (5 bases each). CDR1 MNHEY and CDR2 SMNVEV come from the germline V gene (reference sequence). The CDR3 loop spans 13 amino acids. V was shortened by 5 bases and J by 6 bases, with 14 bases between the two germline ends. The CDR3 loop reads CASSPGTFVEQYF. The CDR3 DNA is TGTGCCAGCAGTCCCGGGACCTTCGTCGAGCAGTACTTC.

This clone was seen just once. This chain connects TRBV27 to TRBJ2-2, with D possibly being TRBD1 (6 bases). The germline CDR1 and CDR2 sequences are MNHEY and SMNVEV (reference sequence). This CDR3 has 13 residues. V was trimmed by 2 bases and J by 7 bases, leaving 8 bases between them. Here the CDR3 DNA reads TGTGCCAGCAGTTTAGAACAGGGCGGGGAGCTGTTTTTT. It translates to CASSLEQGGELFF.

The chain couples TRBV5-4 to TRBJ2-7; tentatively, D is TRBD1 (5 bases). V lost 2 bases, J lost 2 bases, and 14 bases lay in between. CDR3 size: 15 residues. CDR1 is SGHNT and CDR2 is YYREEE in the germline V gene (reference sequence). Here the CDR3 DNA reads TGTGCCAGCAGCTTCCGAACAGGCTCCACCTACGAGCAGTACTTC. Amino acids: CASSFRTGSTYEQYF.

The chain uses TRBV7-2 and TRBJ2-7, with 10 nucleotides matching TRBD2. J gave up 2 bases and V 0 bases, and 4 bases lay outside the gene matches. Germline V gives CDR1 SGHTA, CDR2 FQGNSA. The CDR3 is 16 amino acids. CDR3: CASSLAGSGRAYEQYF. CDR3 bases: TGTGCCAGCAGCTTAGCGGGGAGCGGGAGGGCCTACGAGCAGTACTTC.

V gene TRBV6-1 combines with J gene TRBJ1-2; 10 bases agree with TRBD1. Germline CDR1 is MNHNS and CDR2 is SASEGT. The CDR3 has 13 residues. V dropped 6 bases and J dropped 4; count of bases not matched to a gene: 2. This CDR3 is CASSGTGAYGYTF. The CDR3 coding sequence is TGTGCCAGCAGCGGGACAGGGGCCTATGGCTACACCTTC.

The CDR3 is CASSPTGRVTDTQYF. The CDR3 DNA is TGTGCCAGCAGCCCGACAGGGAGGGTCACAGATACGCAGTATTTT. The chain employs TRBV7-3 and TRBJ2-3; either TRBD1 or TRBD2 may fit D (7 bases each). Between the trimmed V and J ends, which lost 5 bases and 2 bases, there was a span of 14 bases. The germline gives CDR1 SGHTA, CDR2 FQGTGA. This CDR3 is 15 amino acids long.